A selection of T cell receptor beta chains follows, all from one sample in a study of response to subunit inactivated influenza vaccine. TCRdb recomputed calls from the RT-PCR reads with MiXCR, one row per CDR3 protein. The sample includes about 540,000 distinct CDR3 sequences, approximately 22% of them seen just once. In addition, the sample was reused for a study of T cells expressing NK-cell markers.

The sequenced sample was CD4+ T cells sorted from PBMCs, obtained 11 to 12 days after vaccination. The receptors originated from a man aged 50 to 59 who received an inactivated influenza vaccine. The CDR3 runs from the conserved cysteine through the conserved F or W. The D gene is left open where the match is weak. Only part of the rows carry a size: once, few, many, or a class if the clone is expanded.

v_gene	j_gene	d_gene	abundance	CDR3nt	CDR3aa
TRBV28	TRBJ2-5	TRBD1	NA	TGTGCCAGCGGCCTCCAGGGGGCGCTACAAGAGACCCAGTACTTC	CASGLQGALQETQYF
TRBV12-3/TRBV12-4	TRBJ2-2	NA	few	TGTGCCAGCAGTTTAGTATCGGGGGCGATGCCCGGGGAGCTGTTTTTT	CASSLVSGAMPGELFF
TRBV12-3/TRBV12-4	TRBJ2-1	NA	few	TGTGCCAGCAGTGGCCCTTTCCCCGCCTACAATGAGCAGTTCTTC	CASSGPFPAYNEQFF
TRBV20-1	TRBJ1-1	TRBD1	NA	TGCAGTGCTAGGGGGACAGTCAAACGAACCAACACTGAAGCTTTCTTT	CSARGTVKRTNTEAFF
TRBV20-1	TRBJ2-1	TRBD2	many	TGCAGTGCTAGAAAAACTAGGACTAGCGGGGGGTTTGAGCAGTTCTTC	CSARKTRTSGGFEQFF
TRBV28	TRBJ1-5	NA	few	TGTGCCAGCACCTTTGTCGGGGTAAAAGTCCAGCCCCAGCATTTT	CASTFVGVKVQPQHF
TRBV12-3/TRBV12-4	TRBJ2-7	NA	few	TGTGCCAGCAGTTCCTCCGGGACAAATTTCTACGAGCAGTACTTC	CASSSSGTNFYEQYF
TRBV18	TRBJ2-3	NA	few	TGTGCCAGCTCCCCAGGGGTCGCAGATACGCAGTATTTT	CASSPGVADTQYF
TRBV20-1	TRBJ1-1	NA	NA	TGCAGTGCTAGAGATGGAACATCTAACACTGAAGCTTTCTTT	CSARDGTSNTEAFF
TRBV7-9	TRBJ2-1	NA	many	TGTGCCAGCAGCCCGACCCGTAGCTCCTACAATGAGCAGTTCTTC	CASSPTRSSYNEQFF
TRBV7-7	TRBJ2-5	NA	NA	TGTGCCAGCAGCCCCGGGGATGGGATAGAGACCCAGTACTTC	CASSPGDGIETQYF
TRBV19	TRBJ2-1	TRBD2	few	TGTGCCAGTAGTGGAAGGACTAGCGGGAGCAACAATGAGCAGTTCTTC	CASSGRTSGSNNEQFF
TRBV24-1	TRBJ2-1	TRBD2	NA	TGTGCCACCAGTGATTTGGGGAGGACTAGCGGGAGTGTTATGAATGAGCAGTTCTTC	CATSDLGRTSGSVMNEQFF
TRBV29-1	TRBJ2-1	TRBD2	few	TGCAGCGCCCTAGCGGGAATTAGTCGCGATGAGCAGTTCTTC	CSALAGISRDEQFF
TRBV27	TRBJ2-3	TRBD1	NA	TGTGCCAGCAGTTTAGAAGGGGGCCGCGCAGATACGCAGTATTTT	CASSLEGGRADTQYF
TRBV6-5	TRBJ1-6	NA	few	TGTGCCAGCAGTTACTCGAGGGAGCCGTATGATTCACCCCTCCACTTT	CASSYSREPYDSPLHF
TRBV12-3/TRBV12-4	TRBJ2-7	NA	NA	TGTGCCAGCAGCCCGGGACGGAGAGCTTACGAGCAGTACTTC	CASSPGRRAYEQYF
TRBV21-1	TRBJ2-3	NA	NA	TGTGCCAGCAGCACCCATTTCGGACTAGCGGGAAATTCGACAGATACGCAGTATTTT	CASSTHFGLAGNSTDTQYF
TRBV7-2	TRBJ1-4	NA	NA	TGTGCCAGCAGCCCCCTTAGGGGGACTAATGAAAAACTGTTTTTT	CASSPLRGTNEKLFF
TRBV12-3/TRBV12-4	TRBJ2-3	NA	NA	TGTGCCAGCAGTTTTGCGGCTCGAACCACAGATACGCAGTATTTT	CASSFAARTTDTQYF
TRBV19	TRBJ2-7	NA	few	TGTGCCAGTAGTATAGCGTGGCGGCTAGACTCCTACGAGCAGTACTTC	CASSIAWRLDSYEQYF
TRBV15	TRBJ2-3	TRBD2	few	TGTGCCACCAGCAGAGTCCAAGCGGGGGATACGCAGTATTTT	CATSRVQAGDTQYF
TRBV6-2/TRBV6-3	TRBJ2-7	NA	NA	TGTGCCAGCAGTTACATGGGCGACGAGCAGTACTTC	CASSYMGDEQYF
TRBV12-3/TRBV12-4	TRBJ1-1	NA	few	TGTGCCAGCAGTTCCCTGGGGGGGAACACTGAAGCTTTCTTT	CASSSLGGNTEAFF
TRBV10-3	TRBJ2-3	TRBD2	few	TGTGCCAGCATGACTAGCGGACACACAGATACGCAGTATTTT	CASMTSGHTDTQYF
TRBV30	TRBJ1-5	TRBD1	NA	TGTGCCTGGAGCAGGGGGGACCAGCCCCAGCATTTT	CAWSRGDQPQHF